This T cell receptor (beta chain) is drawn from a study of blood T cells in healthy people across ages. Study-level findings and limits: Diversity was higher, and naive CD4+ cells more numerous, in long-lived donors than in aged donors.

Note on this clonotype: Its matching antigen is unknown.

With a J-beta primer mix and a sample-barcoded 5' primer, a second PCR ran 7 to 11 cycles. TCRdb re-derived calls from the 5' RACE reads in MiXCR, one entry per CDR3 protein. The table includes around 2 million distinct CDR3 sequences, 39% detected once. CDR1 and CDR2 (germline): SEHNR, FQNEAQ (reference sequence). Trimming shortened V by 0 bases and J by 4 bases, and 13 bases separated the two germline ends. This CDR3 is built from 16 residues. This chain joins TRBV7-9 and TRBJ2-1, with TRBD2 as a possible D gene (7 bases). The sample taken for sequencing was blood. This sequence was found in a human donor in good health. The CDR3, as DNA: TGTGCCAGCAGCTTAGCGTGCGGGGGCATATACAATGAGCAGTTCTTC. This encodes CASSLACGGIYNEQFF.